This T cell receptor beta chain is drawn from a study of blood T cell repertoires in COVID-19. Across the study: COVID-19 samples, acute and convalescent, were from the United States, Italy and Spain.

V lost 0 bases and J lost 3, with 10 bases in between. CDR1 is SGHAT, CDR2 FQNNGV, per germline. This CDR3 has 15 residues. Using immunoSEQ multiplex PCR, the repertoire was profiled, and TCRdb retains in-frame clones only, with some absent. The profile shows 100,000 to 150,000 clones, approximately 89% of them singletons. Followed longitudinally, the Seattle patients had been enrolled during active infection. The chain links TRBV11-2 to TRBJ2-3, with TRBD1 as a possible D gene (5 bases). Sequences were obtained from peripheral blood. The sequence was obtained from a woman of 80 years or more with COVID-19, enrolled during active disease. CDR3 coding DNA: TGTGCCAGCAGCTTAGATCAGGGTACGACAGATACGCAGTATTTT. Translation: CASSLDQGTTDTQYF.